Shown below are 5 T cell receptor beta chains from a single sample sequenced in a study of T-cell reconstitution after alpha-beta-depleted transplantation in children. This sample's TCRbeta library carried unique molecular identifier barcodes. TCRdb recomputed calls from the PCR reads with MiXCR, one row per CDR3 protein. The sample shows 610,000 or so distinct CDR3 sequences, roughly 27% of them seen only once. The sample here was PBMCs, taken before TCRalphabeta/CD19-depleted stem cell transplant. The receptors were sampled from a boy in the first two years of life with Wiskott-Aldrich syndrome, due to receive a stem cell transplant.

This clonotype was seen a few times. V is TRBV5-6 and J is TRBJ2-5, with D maybe TRBD2 (5 bases). The CDR3 runs 13 residues. From germline, CDR1 is SGHDT and CDR2 YYEEEE. V dropped 2 bases and J dropped 4 bases, with 9 bases sitting between them. The CDR3 reads CASSFWERETQYF. CDR3 nucleotides: TGTGCCAGCAGCTTCTGGGAGAGAGAGACCCAGTACTTC. Using reference TRBV5-6 and TRBJ2-5 for the parts outside the CDR3, the full variable domain is DAGVTQSPTHLIKTRGQQVTLRCSPKSGHDTVSWYQQALGQGPQFIFQYYEEEERQRGNFPDRFSGHQFPNYSSELNVNALLLGDSALYLCASSFWERETQYFGPGTRLLVL.

J is TRBJ2-5 and V is TRBV14; D assignment may be TRBD1 or TRBD2 (5 bases each). V was clipped by 0 bases and J by 2 bases, with 13 bases between them. Germline V gives CDR1 SGHDN, CDR2 FVKESK. CDR3 length: 16 amino acids. Here the CDR3 reads CASSQDYGTYQETQYF. The CDR3 bases are TGTGCCAGCAGCCAAGATTACGGGACCTATCAAGAGACCCAGTACTTC.

This clonotype was counted only a few times. The chain employs TRBV20-1 and TRBJ2-7; weak D call: TRBD1 (6 bases). The ends were cut back, 0 bases at V and 2 bases at J, with 14 bases in the middle. The CDR3 runs to 15 residues. The germline V gene has CDR1 DFQATT and CDR2 SNEGSKA (reference sequence). CDR3 sequence: CSARDPRAGAYEQYF. CDR3 coding DNA: TGCAGTGCTAGAGATCCCAGGGCAGGGGCCTACGAGCAGTACTTC.

This clonotype showed up just a few times. This chain joins TRBV5-6 and TRBJ2-5; weak D call: TRBD2 (6 bases). CDR1 and CDR2 from the germline V gene are SGHDT and YYEEEE. V lost 0 bases and J lost 7, with 13 bases in between. The CDR3 length is 14 residues. The CDR3 DNA is TGTGCCAGCAGCTTGGAACCAGAGGGAGGGACCCAGTACTTC. Its translation: CASSLEPEGGTQYF.

The chain carries TRBV3-1 and TRBJ1-2; D ambiguous. The V end was cut by 1 base, the J end by 0 bases, with 9 bases between. Germline V gene sequence: CDR1 LGHDT, CDR2 YNNKEL (reference sequence). This CDR3 is built from 15 residues. The CDR3 loop is CASSQVHQPNYGYTF. The DNA for the CDR3 is TGTGCCAGCAGCCAAGTACACCAGCCTAACTATGGCTACACCTTC.